The 7 T cell receptor beta chains below all came from one sample that was sequenced in a study of T cell changes during pregnancy in multiple sclerosis. Some clones are missing from TCRdb's copy, which holds only in-frame ones; the method was immunoSEQ multiplex PCR. Here the sample spans under 80,000 clones, roughly 89% being singletons. Sequences were derived from peripheral blood, sampled after pregnancy. The receptors were gathered from a female donor in good health, enrolled as a control in a pregnancy study.

The rearrangement links TRBV5-1 to TRBJ2-7; 10 nucleotides align to TRBD2. With V trimmed by 3 bases and J by 7 bases, 4 bases remained unmatched. The CDR3 extends over 13 amino acids. CDR1 and CDR2 (germline): SGHRS, YFSETQ. CDR3 in DNA: TGCGCCAGCAGCTCTAGCGGGAGTGATGAGCAGTACTTC. Its protein product is CASSSSGSDEQYF.

This clone was recorded once. The J gene is TRBJ2-3, the V gene TRBV7-8; 7 bases are shared with TRBD1. From germline, CDR1 is SGHVS and CDR2 FQNEAQ. The CDR3 is made up of 15 amino acids. V shed 1 base and J 5 bases; nucleotides not matched to a gene: 6. The CDR3 sequence: CASSLVGGQLDTQYF. The CDR3 bases are TGTGCCAGCAGCTTAGTAGGGGGACAGCTAGATACGCAGTATTTT. Using reference TRBV7-8 and TRBJ2-3 for the parts outside the CDR3, the full variable domain is GAGVSQSPRYKVAKRGQDVALRCDPISGHVSLFWYQQALGQGPEFLTYFQNEAQLDKSGLPSDRFFAERPEGSVSTLKIQRTQQEDSAVYLCASSLVGGQLDTQYFGPGTRLTVL.

The chain is built from TRBV5-1 and TRBJ1-1, with D possibly TRBD1 on 5 matching bases. V lost 5 bases and J lost 4, with 12 bases in between. From germline, CDR1 is SGHRS and CDR2 YFSETQ. This CDR3 contains 13 residues. The CDR3 DNA is TGCGCCAGCAGTGTTGGGGGGACCACTGAAGCTTTCTTT. Translated, it gives CASSVGGTTEAFF.

CDR3 residues: CASSTNKNTEAFF. The CDR3 nucleotides are TGTGCCAGCAGCACCAACAAGAACACTGAAGCTTTCTTT. V is TRBV7-6 and J is TRBJ1-1, with D unclear. Germline-derived CDR1 and CDR2 are SGHVS and FNYEAQ. V dropped 5 bases and J dropped 1 base, with 8 bases sitting between them. The CDR3 sequence is 13 residues long.

The chain employs TRBV19 and TRBJ2-3; D is possibly TRBD2 (6 bases). Germline V gene lookup returns CDR1 LNHDA and CDR2 SQIVND (reference sequence). Trimming took off 1 base at V and 4 bases at J, with 15 bases between the two ends. This CDR3 is built from 16 residues. The CDR3 loop is CASSIGWRGSADTQYF. CDR3 nucleotides: TGTGCCAGTAGTATAGGTTGGAGGGGTAGCGCAGATACGCAGTATTTT. The full variable domain, its missing parts supplied by reference TRBV19 and TRBJ2-3, is DGGITQSPKYLFRKEGQNVTLSCEQNLNHDAMYWYRQDPGQGLRLIYYSQIVNDFQKGDIAEGYSVSREKKESFPLTVTSAQKNPTAFYLCASSIGWRGSADTQYFGPGTRLTVL.

The V and J genes are TRBV6-1 and TRBJ2-1; 7 bases are a match to TRBD1. The V and J ends lost 5 bases and 6 bases, in that order; junction bases with no gene match: 7. The CDR3 is made up of 14 amino acids. Germline CDR1 reads MNHNS; CDR2 reads SASEGT. The CDR3 coding sequence is TGTGCCAGCAGTTATGACAGGGAGCCCAATGAGCAGTTCTTC. Protein product: CASSYDREPNEQFF.

The genes are TRBV2 and TRBJ1-1; the D is unclear. The V and J ends lost 4 bases and 5 bases respectively, with 11 bases between them. The length of the CDR3 is 13 residues. Germline CDR1 is SNHLY and CDR2 is FYNNEI. The CDR3 nucleotides read TGTGCCAGCAGTGTGGCGGAGGAGACTGAAGCTTTCTTT. This sequence encodes CASSVAEETEAFF.